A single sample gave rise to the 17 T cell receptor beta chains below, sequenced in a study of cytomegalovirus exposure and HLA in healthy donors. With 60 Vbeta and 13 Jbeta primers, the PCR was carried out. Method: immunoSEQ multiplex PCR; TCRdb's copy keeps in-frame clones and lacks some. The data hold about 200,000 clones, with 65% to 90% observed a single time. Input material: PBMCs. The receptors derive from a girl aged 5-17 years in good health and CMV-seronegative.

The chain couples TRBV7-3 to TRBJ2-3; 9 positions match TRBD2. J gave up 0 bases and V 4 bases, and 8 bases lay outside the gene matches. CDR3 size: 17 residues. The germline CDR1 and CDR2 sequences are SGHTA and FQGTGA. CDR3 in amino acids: CASSSPASGKSTDTQYF. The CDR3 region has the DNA TGTGCCAGCAGCTCTCCCGCTAGCGGGAAAAGCACAGATACGCAGTATTTT.

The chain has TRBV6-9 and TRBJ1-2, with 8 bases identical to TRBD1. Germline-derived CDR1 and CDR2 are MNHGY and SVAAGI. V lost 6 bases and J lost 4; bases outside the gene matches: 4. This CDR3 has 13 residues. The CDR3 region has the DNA TGTGCCAGCAGCCAGGACAGGGCCTATGGCTACACCTTC. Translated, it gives CASSQDRAYGYTF.

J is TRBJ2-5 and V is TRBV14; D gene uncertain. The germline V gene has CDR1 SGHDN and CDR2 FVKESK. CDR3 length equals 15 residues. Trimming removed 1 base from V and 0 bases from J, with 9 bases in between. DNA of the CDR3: TGTGCCAGCAGCCAAGTTGACACTGACCAAGAGACCCAGTACTTC. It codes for CASSQVDTDQETQYF.

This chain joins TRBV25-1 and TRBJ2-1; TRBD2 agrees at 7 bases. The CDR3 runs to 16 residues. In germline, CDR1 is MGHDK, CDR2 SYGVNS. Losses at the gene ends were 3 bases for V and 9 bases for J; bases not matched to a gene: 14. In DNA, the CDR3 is TGTGCCAGCAGTGAGAGTCGGGGACTATTAAACACTGAGCAGTTCTTC. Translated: CASSESRGLLNTEQFF.

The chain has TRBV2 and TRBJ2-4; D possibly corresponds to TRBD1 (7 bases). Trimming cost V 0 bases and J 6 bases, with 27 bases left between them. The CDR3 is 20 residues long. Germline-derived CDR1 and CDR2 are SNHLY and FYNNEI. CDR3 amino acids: CASSEARGHRRARGGNIQYF. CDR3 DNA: TGTGCCAGCAGTGAAGCGAGGGGGCACAGGAGGGCCCGTGGGGGAAACATTCAGTACTTC.

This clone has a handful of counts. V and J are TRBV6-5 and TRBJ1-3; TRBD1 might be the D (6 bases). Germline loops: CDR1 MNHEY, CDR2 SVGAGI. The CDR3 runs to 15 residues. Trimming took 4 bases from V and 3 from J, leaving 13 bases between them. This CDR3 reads CASSSQGYFGNTIYF. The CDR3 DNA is TGTGCCAGCAGTTCACAGGGTTATTTTGGAAACACCATATATTTT.

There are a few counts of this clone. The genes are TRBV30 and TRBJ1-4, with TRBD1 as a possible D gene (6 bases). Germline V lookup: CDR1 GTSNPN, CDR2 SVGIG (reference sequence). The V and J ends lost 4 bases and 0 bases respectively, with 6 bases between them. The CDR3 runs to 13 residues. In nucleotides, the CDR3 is TGTGCCTGGACAGGGGCAACTAATGAAAAACTGTTTTTT. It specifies CAWTGATNEKLFF.

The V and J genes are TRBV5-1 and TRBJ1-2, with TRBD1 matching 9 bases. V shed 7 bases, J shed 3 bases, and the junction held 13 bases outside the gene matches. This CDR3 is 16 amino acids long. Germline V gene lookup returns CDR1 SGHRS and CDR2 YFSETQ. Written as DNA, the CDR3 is TGCGCCAGCGCCCGCGGGACAGGGATGGATTACTATGGCTACACCTTC. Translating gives CASARGTGMDYYGYTF.

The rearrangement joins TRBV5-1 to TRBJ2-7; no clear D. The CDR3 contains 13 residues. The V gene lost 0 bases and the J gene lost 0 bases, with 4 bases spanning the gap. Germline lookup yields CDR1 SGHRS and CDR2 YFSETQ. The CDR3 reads CASSLAGSYEQYF. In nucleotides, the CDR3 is TGCGCCAGCAGCTTGGCGGGCTCCTACGAGCAGTACTTC.

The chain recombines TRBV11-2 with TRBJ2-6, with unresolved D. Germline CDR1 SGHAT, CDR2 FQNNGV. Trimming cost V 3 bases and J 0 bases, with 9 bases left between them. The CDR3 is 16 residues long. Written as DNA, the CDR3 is TGTGCCAGCAGCTTGAACGGTTTCTCTGGGGCCAACGTCCTGACTTTC. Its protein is CASSLNGFSGANVLTF. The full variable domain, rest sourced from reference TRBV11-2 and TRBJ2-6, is EAGVAQSPRYKIIEKRQSVAFWCNPISGHATLYWYQQILGQGPKLLIQFQNNGVVDDSQLPKDRFSAERLKGVDSTLKIQPAKLEDSAVYLCASSLNGFSGANVLTFGAGSRLTVL.

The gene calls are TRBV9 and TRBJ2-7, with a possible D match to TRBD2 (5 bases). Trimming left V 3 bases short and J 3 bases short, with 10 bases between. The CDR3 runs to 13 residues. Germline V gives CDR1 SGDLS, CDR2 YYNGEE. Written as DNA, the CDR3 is TGTGCCAGCAGCGGAGGCGAGGGCTACGAGCAGTACTTC. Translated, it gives CASSGGEGYEQYF.

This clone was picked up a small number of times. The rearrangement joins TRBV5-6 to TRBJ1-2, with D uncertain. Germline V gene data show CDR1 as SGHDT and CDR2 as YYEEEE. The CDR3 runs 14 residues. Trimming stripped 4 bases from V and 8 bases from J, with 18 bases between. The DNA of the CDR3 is TGTGCCAGCAGCCTCCGGGAGGGAACTTTCGGCTACACCTTC. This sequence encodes CASSLREGTFGYTF.

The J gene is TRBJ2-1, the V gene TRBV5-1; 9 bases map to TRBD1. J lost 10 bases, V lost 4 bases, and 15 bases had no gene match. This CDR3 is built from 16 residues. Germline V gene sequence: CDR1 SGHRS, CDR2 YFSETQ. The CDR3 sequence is CASSRGATGGSSEQFF. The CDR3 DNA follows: TGCGCCAGCAGCCGGGGTGCGACAGGGGGAAGTTCGGAGCAGTTCTTC.

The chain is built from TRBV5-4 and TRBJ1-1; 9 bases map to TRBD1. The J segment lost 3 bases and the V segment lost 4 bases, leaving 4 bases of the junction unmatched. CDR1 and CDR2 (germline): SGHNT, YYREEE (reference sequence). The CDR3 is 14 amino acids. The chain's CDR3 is CASSPRDRDTEAFF. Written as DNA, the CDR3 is TGTGCCAGCAGCCCCAGGGACAGGGACACTGAAGCTTTCTTT.

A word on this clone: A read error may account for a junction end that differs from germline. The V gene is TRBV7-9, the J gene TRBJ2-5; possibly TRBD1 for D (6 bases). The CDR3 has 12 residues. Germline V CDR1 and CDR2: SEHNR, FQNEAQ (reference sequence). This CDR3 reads CSSSPTGETQYF. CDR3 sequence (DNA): TGTTCCAGCAGCCCTACAGGGGAGACCCAGTACTTC.

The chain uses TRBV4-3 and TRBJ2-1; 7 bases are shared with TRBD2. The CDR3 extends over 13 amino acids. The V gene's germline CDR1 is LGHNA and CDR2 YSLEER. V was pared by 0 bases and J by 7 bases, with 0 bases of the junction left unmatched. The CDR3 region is CASSQDGRNEQFF. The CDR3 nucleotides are TGCGCCAGCAGCCAAGACGGGAGGAATGAGCAGTTCTTC.

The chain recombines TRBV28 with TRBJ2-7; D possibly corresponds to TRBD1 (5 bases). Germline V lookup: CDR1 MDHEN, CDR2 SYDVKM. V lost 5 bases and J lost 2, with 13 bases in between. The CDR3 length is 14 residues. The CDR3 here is CASSLDSYAYEQYF. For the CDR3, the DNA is TGTGCCAGCAGTCTTGACAGTTACGCCTACGAGCAGTACTTC.